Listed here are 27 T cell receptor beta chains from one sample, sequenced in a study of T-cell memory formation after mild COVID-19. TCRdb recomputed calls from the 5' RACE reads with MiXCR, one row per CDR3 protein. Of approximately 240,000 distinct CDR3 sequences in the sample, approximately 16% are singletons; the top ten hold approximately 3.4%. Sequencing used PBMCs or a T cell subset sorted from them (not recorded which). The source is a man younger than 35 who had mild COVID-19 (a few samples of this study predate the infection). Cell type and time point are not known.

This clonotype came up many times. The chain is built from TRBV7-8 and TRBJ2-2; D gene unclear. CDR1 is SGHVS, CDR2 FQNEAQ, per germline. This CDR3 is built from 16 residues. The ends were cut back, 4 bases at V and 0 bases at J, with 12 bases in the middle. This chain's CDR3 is CASSSPDTANTGELFF. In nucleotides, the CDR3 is TGTGCCAGCAGCTCACCCGACACCGCGAACACCGGGGAGCTGTTTTTT.

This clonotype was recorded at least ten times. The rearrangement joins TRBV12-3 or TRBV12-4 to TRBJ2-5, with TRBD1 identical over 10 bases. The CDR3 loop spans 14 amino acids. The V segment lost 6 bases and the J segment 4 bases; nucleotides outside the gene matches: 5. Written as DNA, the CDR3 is TGTGCCAGCAGCCAAGACAGGGGGCGAGAGACCCAGTACTTC. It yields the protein CASSQDRGRETQYF.

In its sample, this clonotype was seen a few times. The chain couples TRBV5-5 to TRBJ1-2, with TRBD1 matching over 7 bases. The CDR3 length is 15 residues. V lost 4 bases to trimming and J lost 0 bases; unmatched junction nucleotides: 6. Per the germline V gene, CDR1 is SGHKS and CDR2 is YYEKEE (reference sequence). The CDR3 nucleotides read TGTGCCAGCAGCATGCGGACAGGAGCTAACTATGGCTACACCTTC. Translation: CASSMRTGANYGYTF.

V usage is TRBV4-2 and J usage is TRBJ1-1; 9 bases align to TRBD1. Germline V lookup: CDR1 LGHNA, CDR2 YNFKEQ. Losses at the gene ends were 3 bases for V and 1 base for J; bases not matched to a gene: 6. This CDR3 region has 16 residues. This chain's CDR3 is CASSQHAGQGNTEAFF. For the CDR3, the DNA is TGTGCCAGCAGCCAGCATGCGGGACAGGGGAACACTGAAGCTTTCTTT.

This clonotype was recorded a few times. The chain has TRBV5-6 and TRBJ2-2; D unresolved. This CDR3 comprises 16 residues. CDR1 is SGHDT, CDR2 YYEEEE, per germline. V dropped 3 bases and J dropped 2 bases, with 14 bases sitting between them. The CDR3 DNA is TGTGCCAGCAGCTACGACCCCTCCTTTAACACCGGGGAGCTGTTTTTT. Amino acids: CASSYDPSFNTGELFF.

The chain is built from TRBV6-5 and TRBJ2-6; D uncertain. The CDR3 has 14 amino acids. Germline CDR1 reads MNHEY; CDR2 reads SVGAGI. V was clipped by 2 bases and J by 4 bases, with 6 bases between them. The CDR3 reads CASSYASGANVLTF. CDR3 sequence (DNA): TGTGCCAGCAGTTACGCCTCGGGGGCCAACGTCCTGACTTTC.

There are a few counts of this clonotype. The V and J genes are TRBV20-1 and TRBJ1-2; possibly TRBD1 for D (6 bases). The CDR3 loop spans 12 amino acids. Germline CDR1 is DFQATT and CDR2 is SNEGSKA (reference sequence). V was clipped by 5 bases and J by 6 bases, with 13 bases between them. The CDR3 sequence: CSAFLQGHGYTF. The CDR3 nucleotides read TGCAGTGCTTTTTTACAGGGACATGGCTACACCTTC.

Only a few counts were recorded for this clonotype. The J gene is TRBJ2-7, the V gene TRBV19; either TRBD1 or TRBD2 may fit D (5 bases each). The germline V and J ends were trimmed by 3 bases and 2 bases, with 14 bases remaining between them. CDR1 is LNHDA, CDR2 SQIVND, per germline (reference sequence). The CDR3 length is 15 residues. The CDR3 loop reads CASSIDRGLTYEQYF. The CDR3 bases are TGTGCCAGTAGTATCGACCGGGGCCTAACCTACGAGCAGTACTTC.

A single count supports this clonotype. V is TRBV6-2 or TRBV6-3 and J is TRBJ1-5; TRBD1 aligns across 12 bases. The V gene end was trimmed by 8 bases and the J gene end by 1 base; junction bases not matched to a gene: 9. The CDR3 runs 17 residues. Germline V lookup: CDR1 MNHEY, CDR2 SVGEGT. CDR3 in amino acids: CASGTGGGDGSNQPQHF. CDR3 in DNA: TGTGCCAGCGGGACAGGGGGCGGGGATGGGAGCAATCAGCCCCAGCATTTT.

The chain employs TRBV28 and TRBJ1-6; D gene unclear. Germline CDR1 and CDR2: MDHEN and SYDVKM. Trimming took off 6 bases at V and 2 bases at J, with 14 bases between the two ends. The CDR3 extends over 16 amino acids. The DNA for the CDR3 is TGTGCCAGCAGCGGCCGGGGAGGGACCTATAATTCACCCCTCCACTTT. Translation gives CASSGRGGTYNSPLHF.

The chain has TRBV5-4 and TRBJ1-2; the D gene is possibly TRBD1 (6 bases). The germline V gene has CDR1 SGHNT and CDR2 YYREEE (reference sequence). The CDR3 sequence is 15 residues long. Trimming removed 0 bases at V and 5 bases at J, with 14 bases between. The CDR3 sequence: CASSLAGARGYGYTF. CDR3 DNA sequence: TGTGCCAGCAGCTTGGCAGGGGCCCGGGGATATGGCTACACCTTC.

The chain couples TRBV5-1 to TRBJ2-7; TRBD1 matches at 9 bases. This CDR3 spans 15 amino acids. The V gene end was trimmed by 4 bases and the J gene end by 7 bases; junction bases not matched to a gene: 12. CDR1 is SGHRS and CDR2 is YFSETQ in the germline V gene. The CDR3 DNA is TGCGCCAGCAGCGAGGAGCCCGGGACAGGGTATGAGCAGTACGTC. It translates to CASSEEPGTGYEQYV.

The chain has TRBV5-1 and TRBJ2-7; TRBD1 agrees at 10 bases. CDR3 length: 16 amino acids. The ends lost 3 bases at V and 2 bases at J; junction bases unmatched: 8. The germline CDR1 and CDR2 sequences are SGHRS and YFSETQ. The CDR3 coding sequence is TGCGCCAGCAGCTCGATGCCGGGACAGGGGACCTACGAGCAGTACTTC. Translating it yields CASSSMPGQGTYEQYF.

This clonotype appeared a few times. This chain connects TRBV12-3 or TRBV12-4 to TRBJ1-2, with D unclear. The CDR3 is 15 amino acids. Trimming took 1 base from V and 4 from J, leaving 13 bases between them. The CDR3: CASSLGTHDIYGYTF. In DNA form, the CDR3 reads TGTGCCAGCAGTTTAGGTACACACGATATCTATGGCTACACCTTC.

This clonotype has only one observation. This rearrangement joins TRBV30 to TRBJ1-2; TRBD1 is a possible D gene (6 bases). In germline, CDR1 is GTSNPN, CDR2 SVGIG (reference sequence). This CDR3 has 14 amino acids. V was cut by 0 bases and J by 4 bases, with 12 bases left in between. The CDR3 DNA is TGTGCCTGGAGTGTTAAGGGGGATGGCTATGGCTACACCTTC. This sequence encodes CAWSVKGDGYGYTF.

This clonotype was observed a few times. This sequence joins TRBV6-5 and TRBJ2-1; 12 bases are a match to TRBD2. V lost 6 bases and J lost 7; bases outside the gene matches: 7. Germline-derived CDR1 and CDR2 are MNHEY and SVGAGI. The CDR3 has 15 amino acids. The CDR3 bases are TGTGCCAGCAGGCCACTAGCGGGGGGCGGAAATGAGCAGTTCTTC. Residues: CASRPLAGGGNEQFF.

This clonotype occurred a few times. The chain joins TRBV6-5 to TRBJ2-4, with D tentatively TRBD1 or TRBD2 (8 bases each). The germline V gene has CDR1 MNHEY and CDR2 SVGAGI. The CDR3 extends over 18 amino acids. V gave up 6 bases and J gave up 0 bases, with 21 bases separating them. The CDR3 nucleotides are TGTGCCAGCAGCCCCAGGGGGCGGGGGGAAATAGCCAAAAACATTCAGTACTTC. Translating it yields CASSPRGRGEIAKNIQYF.

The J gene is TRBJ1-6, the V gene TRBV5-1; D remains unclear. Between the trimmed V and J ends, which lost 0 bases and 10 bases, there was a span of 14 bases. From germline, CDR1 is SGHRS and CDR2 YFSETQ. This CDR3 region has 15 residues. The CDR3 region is CASSLAFGHLSPLHF. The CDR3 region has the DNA TGCGCCAGCAGCTTGGCCTTCGGCCATCTCTCACCCCTCCACTTT.

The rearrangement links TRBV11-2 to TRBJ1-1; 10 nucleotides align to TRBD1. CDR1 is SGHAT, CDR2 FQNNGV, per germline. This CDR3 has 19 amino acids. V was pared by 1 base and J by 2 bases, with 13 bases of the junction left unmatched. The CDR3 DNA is TGTGCCAGCAGCTTAGGAAATATCCTTGGACAGGGGGAAAACACTGAAGCTTTCTTT. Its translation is CASSLGNILGQGENTEAFF.

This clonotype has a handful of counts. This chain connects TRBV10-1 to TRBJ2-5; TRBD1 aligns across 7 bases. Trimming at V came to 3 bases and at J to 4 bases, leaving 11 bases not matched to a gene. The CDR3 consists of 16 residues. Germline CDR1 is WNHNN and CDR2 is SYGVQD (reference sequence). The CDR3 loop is CASSEMGRGIGETQYF. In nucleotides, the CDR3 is TGCGCCAGCAGTGAAATGGGCAGGGGGATTGGAGAGACCCAGTACTTC.

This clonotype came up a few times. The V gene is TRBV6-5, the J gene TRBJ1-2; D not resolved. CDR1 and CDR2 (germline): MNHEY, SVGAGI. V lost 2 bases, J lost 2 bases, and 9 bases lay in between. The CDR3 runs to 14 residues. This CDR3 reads CASSYEGRNYGYTF. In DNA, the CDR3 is TGTGCCAGCAGTTACGAAGGACGGAACTATGGCTACACCTTC.

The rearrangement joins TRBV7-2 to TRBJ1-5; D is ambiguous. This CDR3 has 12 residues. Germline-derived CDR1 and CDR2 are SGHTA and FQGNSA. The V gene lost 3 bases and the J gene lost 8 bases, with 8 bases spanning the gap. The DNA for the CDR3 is TGTGCCAGCAGCTTGCCCGCGAAGCCCCAGCATTTT. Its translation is CASSLPAKPQHF.

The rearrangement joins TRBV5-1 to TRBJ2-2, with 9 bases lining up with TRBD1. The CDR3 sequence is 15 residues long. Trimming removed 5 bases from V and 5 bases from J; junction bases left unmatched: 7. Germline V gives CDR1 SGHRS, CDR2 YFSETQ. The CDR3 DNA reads TGCGCCAGCAGATTGCCGGGACAGGGTACCGGGGAGCTGTTTTTT. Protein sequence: CASRLPGQGTGELFF.

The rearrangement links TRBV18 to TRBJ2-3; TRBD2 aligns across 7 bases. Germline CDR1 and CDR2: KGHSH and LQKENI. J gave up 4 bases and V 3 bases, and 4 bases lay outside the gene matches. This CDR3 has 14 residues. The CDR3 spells CASSPTSSADTQYF. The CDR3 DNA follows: TGTGCCAGCTCACCGACTAGCAGCGCAGATACGCAGTATTTT.

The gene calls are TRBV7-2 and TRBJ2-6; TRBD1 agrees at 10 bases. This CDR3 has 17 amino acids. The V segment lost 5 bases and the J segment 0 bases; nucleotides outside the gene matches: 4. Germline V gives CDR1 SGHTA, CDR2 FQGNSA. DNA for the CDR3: TGTGCCAGCAGCCCGGGACAGGGGCACTCTGGGGCCAACGTCCTGACTTTC. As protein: CASSPGQGHSGANVLTF.

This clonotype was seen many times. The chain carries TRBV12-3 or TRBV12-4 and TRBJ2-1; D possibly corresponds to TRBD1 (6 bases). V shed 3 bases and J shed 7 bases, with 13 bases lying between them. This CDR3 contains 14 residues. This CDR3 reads CASSFGQGRNEQFF. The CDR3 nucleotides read TGTGCCAGCAGTTTTGGGCAGGGGAGAAATGAGCAGTTCTTC.

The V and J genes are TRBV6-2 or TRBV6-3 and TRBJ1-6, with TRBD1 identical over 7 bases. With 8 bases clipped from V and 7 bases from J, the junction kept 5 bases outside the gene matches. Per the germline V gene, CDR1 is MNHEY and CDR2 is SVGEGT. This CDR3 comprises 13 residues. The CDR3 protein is CASGDRSNSPLHF. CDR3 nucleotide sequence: TGTGCCAGCGGGGACAGATCAAATTCACCCCTCCACTTT.